The sequence of this TCR beta chain was determined in a study of T cells after somatic rescue of genetic block. CDR3 size: 14 residues. V gave up 7 bases and J gave up 4 bases, with 13 bases separating them. Germline assignment: CDR1 WSHSY and CDR2 SAAADI. Only in-frame clones appear in the TCRdb table, and some are missing; sequencing was by immunoSEQ multiplex PCR. The sample shows some 74,000 clones, approximately 90% of them seen only once. The sample taken for sequencing was peripheral blood mononuclear cells (PBMCs). The chain links TRBV10-2 to TRBJ1-4; TRBD1 might be the D (6 bases). This clonotype was sampled from a man between 25 and 39 years old. CDR3 in DNA: TGCGCCAGCACCGCAACAGGGTTTAATGAAAAACTGTTTTTT. Protein product: CASTATGFNEKLFF.